A selection of T cell receptor beta chains follows, all from one sample in a study of cytomegalovirus exposure and HLA in healthy donors. The data were produced by immunoSEQ multiplex PCR, yet TCRdb's version contains in-frame clones alone and is incomplete. The sample holds 150,000 to 200,000 clones, 80% seen once. Sequenced sample: PBMCs. These receptors all stem from a male donor in good health and CMV-seropositive. CDR3s include the opening cysteine and the closing phenylalanine or tryptophan. D genes are given only for firm matches. Where a row states a size, it is once, few, many or the class of an expanded clone; other rows omit it.

clone_size	v_call	j_call	d_call	cdr3_nt	cdr3_aa
.	TRBV2	TRBJ2-1	.	TGTGCCAGCAGTCCTGGGGTAGCGCCATACAATGAGCAGTTCTTC	CASSPGVAPYNEQFF
few	TRBV6-4	TRBJ2-5	.	TGTGCCAGCAGTGACGAACTAGCCGTAATCCAAGAGACCCAGTACTTC	CASSDELAVIQETQYF
once	TRBV19	TRBJ1-5	.	TGTGCCAGTACCGTTTCGGGGGATCAGCCCCAGCATTTT	CASTVSGDQPQHF
.	TRBV7-9	TRBJ2-1	.	TGTGCCAGCAGCCGACAACCCACAGGGAGCTCCTACAATGAGCAGTTCTTC	CASSRQPTGSSYNEQFF
once	TRBV7-2	TRBJ2-7	TRBD2	TGTGCCAGCACCGCCCAGCGGGGGTACGAGCAGTACTTC	CASTAQRGYEQYF
.	TRBV19	TRBJ1-2	TRBD1	TGTGCCAGTAGTATGACAGGGGCGGGAGGCTACACCTTC	CASSMTGAGGYTF
.	TRBV7-2	TRBJ2-7	.	TGTGCCAGCAGCCCATTCGACAGTTTCAACTACGAGCAGTACTTC	CASSPFDSFNYEQYF
.	TRBV27	TRBJ1-1	TRBD1	TGTGCCAGCAGTTTGCTGGGACAGGGGTCTTTAGGCACTGAAGCTTTCTTT	CASSLLGQGSLGTEAFF
.	TRBV27	TRBJ2-2	.	TGTGCCAGCAGTATTACTAGGGTAGCCGGGGAGCTGTTTTTT	CASSITRVAGELFF
.	TRBV19	TRBJ2-6	.	TGTGCCAGTAGCGGAGTGTCCGGGGCCAACGTCCTGACTTTC	CASSGVSGANVLTF
.	TRBV19	TRBJ2-6	TRBD1	TGTGCCAGAAGGGGACAGGGGGCAAGTTTC	CARRGQGASF
.	TRBV21-1	TRBJ1-5	.	TGTGCCAGCAGCAAGGGACAGTCCAGTCAGCCCCAGCATTTT	CASSKGQSSQPQHF
.	TRBV7-9	TRBJ2-5	.	TGTGCCAGCAGCTTAACAGCGGAAGGAGGGGAGACCCAGTACTTC	CASSLTAEGGETQYF
.	TRBV28	TRBJ2-5	.	TGTGCCAGCAGTCGACTCGCGGAGCAAGAGACCCAGTACTTC	CASSRLAEQETQYF
few	TRBV5-1	TRBJ1-1	TRBD1	TGCGCCAGCAGCTTGGTGGTGGGACAGGCCTCCACTGAAGCTTTCTTT	CASSLVVGQASTEAFF
.	TRBV19	TRBJ1-3	.	TGTGCCAGTAGTCCTTCTGGAAACACCATATATTTT	CASSPSGNTIYF
.	TRBV15	TRBJ2-7	.	TGTGCCACCAGCAGAGCCGGCCGGGGTAACTTCGAGCAGTACTTC	CATSRAGRGNFEQYF
.	TRBV11-2	TRBJ2-7	.	TGTGCCAGCAGCGCGGTAAGCGTGGCGGGACTCTACGAGCAGTACTTC	CASSAVSVAGLYEQYF
.	TRBV28	TRBJ1-4	.	TGTGCCAGCAGTCCCCCCGGCGGGGCTAATGAAAAACTGTTTTTT	CASSPPGGANEKLFF
.	TRBV27	TRBJ1-1	TRBD1	TGTGCCAGCAGTCCGGGACAGGGAAGGTCTGAAGCTTTCTTT	CASSPGQGRSEAFF
.	TRBV15	TRBJ2-7	.	TGTGCCACCAGCGGAGGGAACTTCAGGGCCTCCCTAGGGGACGAGCAGTACTTC	CATSGGNFRASLGDEQYF
few	TRBV28	TRBJ2-7	.	TGTGCCAGCAGTTTATGGGGCGAGACCCACTACGAGCAGTACTTC	CASSLWGETHYEQYF
once	TRBV4-2	TRBJ2-1	.	TGTGCCAGCAGCCAAGATTCTACCCTGCGGCAGTTCTTC	CASSQDSTLRQFF
.	TRBV28	TRBJ2-7	.	TGTGCCAGCAGGGGGAGCTACGAGCAGTACTTC	CASRGSYEQYF
.	TRBV4-1	TRBJ1-4	TRBD1	TGCGCCAGCAGCCAAGATGGGGACAGACGAAAACTGTTTTTT	CASSQDGDRRKLFF
.	TRBV28	TRBJ2-2	TRBD2	TGTGCCAGCAGCCTTCTAAGCGGGGGGGCCGGGGAGCTGTTTTTT	CASSLLSGGAGELFF
once	TRBV28	TRBJ2-7	TRBD1	TGTGCCAGCAGTTTTTTCCTGGGGACAGGGGACCCCGAGCAGTACTTC	CASSFFLGTGDPEQYF
.	TRBV18	TRBJ2-1	TRBD1	TGTGCCAGCTCGCCACAACCAGGGGGTTACAATGAGCAGTTCTTC	CASSPQPGGYNEQFF